The table lists the clone carrying this T cell receptor (beta chain) with a count of one. The V end lost 4 bases, the J end lost 0 bases, and 13 bases lay between the germline ends. The CDR3 is made up of 16 amino acids. The germline V gene encodes CDR1 SGHVS and CDR2 FQNEAQ. The data are from a study of cytomegalovirus exposure and HLA in healthy donors. A multiplex PCR was run with 60 Vbeta primers and 13 Jbeta primers. Clones were sequenced by immunoSEQ multiplex PCR, and TCRdb holds only the in-frame ones, with some missing. Seen here are about 120,000 clones, about 76% observed once, and the top ten hold more than 10%.

The specimen sequenced was PBMCs. The clonotype comes from a woman aged 40 to 49 in good health and CMV-seropositive. The J gene is TRBJ1-5, the V gene TRBV7-8; maybe TRBD1 (6 bases). CDR3 nucleotides: TGTGCCAGCAGCTACCGGGACATCAATAGCAATCAGCCCCAGCATTTT. It is translated as CASSYRDINSNQPQHF.